Included here is one T cell receptor beta chain sequence, with context. This record comes from a study of blood T cell repertoires in COVID-19. This table comes from immunoSEQ multiplex PCR, and its TCRdb copy is limited to in-frame clones, with some not included. The table lists roughly 120,000 clones, less than 85% of them singletons, with about 13% in the top ten. Germline CDR1 reads MNHEY; CDR2 reads SVGAGI. The junction had 9 bases not matched to a gene; V was cut back by 6 bases and J by 7 bases. This CDR3 is 15 amino acids long. Sample: peripheral blood. The receptor comes from a human donor in a cohort sampled during active COVID-19. The chain employs TRBV6-5 and TRBJ1-2; 12 nucleotides match TRBD1. The CDR3 region has the DNA TGTGCCAGCAGACCCGGGACAGGGGGCGCTTTTGGCTACACCTTC. Residues: CASRPGTGGAFGYTF.